This TCR beta chain was sequenced for a study of blood T cell repertoires in COVID-19. Using immunoSEQ multiplex PCR, the repertoire was profiled, and TCRdb retains in-frame clones only, with some absent. The repertoire consists of approximately 500,000 clones, with 70% to 90% occurring once and the leading ten covering 7.8%. There are a few counts of this clone. One end of the junction varies from germline; a read error may be responsible. In germline, CDR1 is SNHLY, CDR2 FYNNEI. CDR3 size: 16 residues. The receptor was derived from a woman between 45 and 65 years old with COVID-19, enrolled during active disease. Source material: peripheral blood. This chain connects TRBV2 to TRBJ2-1, with 9 bases lining up with TRBD2. CDR3 in amino acids: CASREAGGTSYNEQFF. The CDR3 nucleotides are TGTGCCAGCAGAGAAGCGGGGGGTACCTCCTACAATGAGCAGTTCTTC.